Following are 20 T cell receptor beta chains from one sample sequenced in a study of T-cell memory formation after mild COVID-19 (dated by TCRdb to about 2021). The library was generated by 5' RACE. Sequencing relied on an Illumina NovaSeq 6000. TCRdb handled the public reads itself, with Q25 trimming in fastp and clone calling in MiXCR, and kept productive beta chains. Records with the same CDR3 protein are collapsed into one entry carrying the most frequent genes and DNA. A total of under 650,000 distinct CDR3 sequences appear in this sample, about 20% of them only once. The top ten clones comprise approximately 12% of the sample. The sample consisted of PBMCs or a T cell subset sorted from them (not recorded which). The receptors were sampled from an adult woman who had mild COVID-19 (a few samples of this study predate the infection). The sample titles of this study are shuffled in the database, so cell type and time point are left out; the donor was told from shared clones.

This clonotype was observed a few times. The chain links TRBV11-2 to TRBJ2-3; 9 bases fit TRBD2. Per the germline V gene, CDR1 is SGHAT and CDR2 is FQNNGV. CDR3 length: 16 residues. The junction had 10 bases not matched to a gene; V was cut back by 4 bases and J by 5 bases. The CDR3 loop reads CASSSTRGGGGDTQYF. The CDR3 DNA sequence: TGTGCCAGCAGCTCCACCCGGGGCGGGGGGGGAGATACGCAGTATTTT.

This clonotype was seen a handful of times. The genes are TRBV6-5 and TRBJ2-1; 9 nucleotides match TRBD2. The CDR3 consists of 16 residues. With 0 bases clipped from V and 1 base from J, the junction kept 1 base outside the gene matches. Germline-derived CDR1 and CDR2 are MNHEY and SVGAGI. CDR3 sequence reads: CASSYSTSGSYNEQFF. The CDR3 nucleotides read TGTGCCAGCAGTTACTCGACTAGCGGATCCTACAATGAGCAGTTCTTC.

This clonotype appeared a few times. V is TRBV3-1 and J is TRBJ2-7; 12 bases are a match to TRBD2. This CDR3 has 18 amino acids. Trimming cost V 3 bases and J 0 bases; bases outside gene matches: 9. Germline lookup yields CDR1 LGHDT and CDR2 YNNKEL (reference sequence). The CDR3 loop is CASSHPSGRALASYEQYF. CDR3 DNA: TGTGCCAGCAGCCATCCTAGCGGGAGGGCCTTAGCCTCCTACGAGCAGTACTTC.

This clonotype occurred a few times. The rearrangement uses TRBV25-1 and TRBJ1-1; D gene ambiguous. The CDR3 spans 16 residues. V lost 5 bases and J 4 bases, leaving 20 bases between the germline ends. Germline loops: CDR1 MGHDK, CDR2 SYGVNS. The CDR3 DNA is TGTGCCAGCAGTCTGGGAACATCCCGGGTGAGCACTGAAGCTTTCTTT. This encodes CASSLGTSRVSTEAFF.

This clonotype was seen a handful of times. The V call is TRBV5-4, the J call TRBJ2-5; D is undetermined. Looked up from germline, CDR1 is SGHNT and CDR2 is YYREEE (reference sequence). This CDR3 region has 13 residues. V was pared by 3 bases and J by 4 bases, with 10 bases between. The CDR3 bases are TGTGCCAGCAGCTCCGTCTTAGGAGAGACCCAGTACTTC. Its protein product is CASSSVLGETQYF.

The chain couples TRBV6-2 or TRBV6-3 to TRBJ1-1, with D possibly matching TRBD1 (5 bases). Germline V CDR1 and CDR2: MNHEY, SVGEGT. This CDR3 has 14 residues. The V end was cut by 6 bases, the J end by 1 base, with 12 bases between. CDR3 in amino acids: CASSDHRKNTEAFF. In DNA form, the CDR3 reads TGTGCCAGCAGCGACCACAGGAAGAACACTGAAGCTTTCTTT.

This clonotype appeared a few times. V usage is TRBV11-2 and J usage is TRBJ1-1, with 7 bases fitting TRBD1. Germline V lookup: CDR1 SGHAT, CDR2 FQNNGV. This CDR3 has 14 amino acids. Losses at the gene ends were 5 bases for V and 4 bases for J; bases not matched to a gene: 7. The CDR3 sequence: CASSPYRGSTEAFF. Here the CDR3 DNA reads TGTGCCAGCAGCCCGTACAGGGGATCCACTGAAGCTTTCTTT.

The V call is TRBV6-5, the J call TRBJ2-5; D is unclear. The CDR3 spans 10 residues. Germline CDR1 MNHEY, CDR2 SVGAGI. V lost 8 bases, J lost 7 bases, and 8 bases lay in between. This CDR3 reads CASGLRTQYF. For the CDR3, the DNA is TGTGCCAGCGGCCTTAGGACCCAGTACTTC.

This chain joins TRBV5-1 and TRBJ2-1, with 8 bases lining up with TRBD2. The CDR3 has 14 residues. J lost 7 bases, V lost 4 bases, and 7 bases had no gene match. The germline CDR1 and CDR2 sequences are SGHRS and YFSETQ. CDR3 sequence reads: CASSKTSVRNEQFF. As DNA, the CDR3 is TGCGCCAGCAGCAAGACTAGCGTGAGGAATGAGCAGTTCTTC.

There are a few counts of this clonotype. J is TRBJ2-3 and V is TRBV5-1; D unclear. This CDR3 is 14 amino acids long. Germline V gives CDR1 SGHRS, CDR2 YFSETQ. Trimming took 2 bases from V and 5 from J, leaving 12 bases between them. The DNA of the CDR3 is TGCGCCAGCAGCTTTGAACCCAGCGTAGATACGCAGTATTTT. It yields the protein CASSFEPSVDTQYF.

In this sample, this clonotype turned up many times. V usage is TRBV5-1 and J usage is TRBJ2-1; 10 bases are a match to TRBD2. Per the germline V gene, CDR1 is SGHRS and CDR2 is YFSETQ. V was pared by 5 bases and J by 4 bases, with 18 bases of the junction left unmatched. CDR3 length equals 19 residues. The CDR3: CASSRPGQASGSGYNEQFF. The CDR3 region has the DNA TGCGCCAGCAGTCGGCCGGGACAGGCTAGCGGGAGCGGATACAATGAGCAGTTCTTC.

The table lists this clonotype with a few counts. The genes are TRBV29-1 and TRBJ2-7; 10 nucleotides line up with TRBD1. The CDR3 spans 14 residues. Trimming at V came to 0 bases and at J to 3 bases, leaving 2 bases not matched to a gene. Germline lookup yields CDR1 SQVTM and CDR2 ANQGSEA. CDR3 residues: CSVEEGQGIYEQYF. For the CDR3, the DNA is TGCAGCGTTGAAGAGGGACAGGGGATCTACGAGCAGTACTTC.

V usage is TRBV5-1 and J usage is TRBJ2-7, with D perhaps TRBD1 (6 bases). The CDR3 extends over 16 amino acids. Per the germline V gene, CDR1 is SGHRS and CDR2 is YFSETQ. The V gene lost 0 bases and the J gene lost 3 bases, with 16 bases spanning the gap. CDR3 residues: CASSLVRGSVSYEQYF. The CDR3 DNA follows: TGCGCCAGCAGCTTGGTTAGGGGGAGTGTAAGCTACGAGCAGTACTTC.

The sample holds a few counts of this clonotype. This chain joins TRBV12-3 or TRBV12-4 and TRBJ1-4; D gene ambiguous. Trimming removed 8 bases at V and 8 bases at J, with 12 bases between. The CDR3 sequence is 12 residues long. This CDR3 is CASRGGWEKLFF. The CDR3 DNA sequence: TGTGCCAGCCGGGGAGGCTGGGAAAAACTGTTTTTT.

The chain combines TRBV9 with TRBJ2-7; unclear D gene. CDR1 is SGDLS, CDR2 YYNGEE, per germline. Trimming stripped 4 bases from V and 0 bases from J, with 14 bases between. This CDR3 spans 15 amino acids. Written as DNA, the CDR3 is TGTGCCAGCAGCCCAGACGTTTCTAGCTCCTACGAGCAGTACTTC. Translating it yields CASSPDVSSSYEQYF.

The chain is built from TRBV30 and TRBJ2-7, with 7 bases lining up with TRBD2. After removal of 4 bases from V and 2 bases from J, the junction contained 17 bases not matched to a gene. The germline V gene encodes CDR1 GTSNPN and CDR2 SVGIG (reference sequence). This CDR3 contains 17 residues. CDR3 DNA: TGTGCCTGGAATCCCCTAGGAGGGCTAGCGGAGGCCTACGAGCAGTACTTC. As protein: CAWNPLGGLAEAYEQYF. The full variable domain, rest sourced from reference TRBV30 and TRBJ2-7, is SQTIHQWPATLVQPVGSPLSLECTVEGTSNPNLYWYRQAAGRGLQLLFYSVGIGQISSEVPQNLSASRPQDRQFILSSKKLLLSDSGFYLCAWNPLGGLAEAYEQYFGPGTRLTVT.

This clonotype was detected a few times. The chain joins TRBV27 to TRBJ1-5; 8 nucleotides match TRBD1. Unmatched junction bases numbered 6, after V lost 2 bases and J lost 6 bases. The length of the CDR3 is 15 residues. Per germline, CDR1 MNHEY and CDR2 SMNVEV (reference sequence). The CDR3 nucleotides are TGTGCCAGCAGTTTAGGGACAGGTCGGGGTCAGCCCCAGCATTTT. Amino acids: CASSLGTGRGQPQHF.

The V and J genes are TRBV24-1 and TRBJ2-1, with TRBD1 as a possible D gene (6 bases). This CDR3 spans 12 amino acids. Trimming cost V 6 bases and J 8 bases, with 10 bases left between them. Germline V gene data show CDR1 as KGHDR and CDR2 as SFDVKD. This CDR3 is CATSPGQHEQFF. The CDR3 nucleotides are TGTGCCACCAGTCCCGGACAGCATGAGCAGTTCTTC.

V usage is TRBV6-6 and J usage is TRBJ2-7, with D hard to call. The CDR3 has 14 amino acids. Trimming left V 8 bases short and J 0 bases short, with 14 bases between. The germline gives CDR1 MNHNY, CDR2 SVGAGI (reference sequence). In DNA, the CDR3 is TGTGCCAGCGCCGGACCTGAGAGCTCCTACGAGCAGTACTTC. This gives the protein CASAGPESSYEQYF.

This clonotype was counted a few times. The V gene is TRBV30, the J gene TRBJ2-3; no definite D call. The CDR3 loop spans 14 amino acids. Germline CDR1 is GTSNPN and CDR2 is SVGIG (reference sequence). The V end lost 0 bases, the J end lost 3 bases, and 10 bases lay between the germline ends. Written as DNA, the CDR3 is TGTGCCTGGAGTGTAAGCGTTGCTACAGATACGCAGTATTTT. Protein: CAWSVSVATDTQYF.